The sequence of this T cell receptor beta chain was determined in a study of Ad26.COV2.S vaccination and SARS-CoV-2 variants. Findings and caveats of the study: People who got the vaccine or the placebo had similar non-spike TCR breadth.

Concerning this clone: Its antigen is still unknown.

Germline V gives CDR1 PRHDT, CDR2 FYEKMQ (reference sequence). V gave up 5 bases and J gave up 3 bases; unmatched junction bases: 6. This CDR3 comprises 17 residues. Clones were sequenced by immunoSEQ multiplex PCR, and TCRdb holds only the in-frame ones, with some missing. Of roughly 450,000 clones listed, more than 80% were seen once; the top ten hold 10% to 15%. Treatment defined: approximately 18 received Ad26.COV2.S at low or high dose, single or two shots; about 5 received placebo; per-sample allocation not given. Specimens were obtained on day 63 following the first vaccine or placebo injection.

Here the sequenced sample was peripheral blood, taken in a trial of Ad26.COV2.S vaccine versus placebo. This clonotype was sampled from a person aged 18-60 years who received the Ad26.COV2.S COVID-19 vaccine or a placebo. The chain recombines TRBV13 with TRBJ2-3; TRBD2 matches at 15 bases. CDR3 bases: TGTGCCAGCAGCGGAATAGGGACTAGCGGGAGGACAGATACGCAGTATTTT. Its translation: CASSGIGTSGRTDTQYF.